Sequencing of this TCR beta chain was carried out in a study of T-cell reconstitution after alpha-beta-depleted transplantation in children. Researchers prepared the TCRbeta library using unique molecular identifiers, the study reports. TCRdb reprocessed the PCR reads via MiXCR and lists one record per CDR3 protein. The sample holds hundreds of thousands of distinct CDR3 sequences; around 10% are singletons and the top ten take approximately 6.6%. Germline CDR1 is SEHNR and CDR2 is FQNEAQ (reference sequence). The CDR3 runs to 13 residues. V lost 5 bases, J lost 5 bases, and 6 bases stayed unmatched.

Source: PBMCs from the stem cell graft donor, taken from the stem cell graft. This TCR was sampled from a human donor who donated a stem cell graft to a child with acute lymphoblastic leukemia. The rearrangement joins TRBV7-9 to TRBJ2-7, with 7 bases identical to TRBD2. The CDR3 bases are TGTGCCAGCAGCGGCGGGGGAGTTGACGAGCAGTACTTC. Translating it yields CASSGGGVDEQYF.